The 8 T cell receptor beta chains below were found in one sample sequenced in a study of cytomegalovirus exposure and HLA in healthy donors. The PCR contained 60 Vbeta and 13 Jbeta primers. Some clones are missing from TCRdb's copy, which holds only in-frame ones; the method was immunoSEQ multiplex PCR. The data hold 200,000 to 250,000 clones, with approximately 80% observed a single time. The sequenced sample was PBMCs. Receptor source: a woman in her fifties or sixties in good health and CMV-seropositive.

A few counts support this clone. The V and J genes are TRBV7-9 and TRBJ1-4, with TRBD1 identical over 9 bases. This CDR3 has 15 amino acids. The germline CDR1 and CDR2 sequences are SEHNR and FQNEAQ (reference sequence). The trim removed 5 bases at V and 5 bases at J, leaving 6 bases unmatched. The CDR3 DNA reads as TGTGCCAGCAGCCGGTACGGGACAGGGAATGAAAAACTGTTTTTT. Its protein product is CASSRYGTGNEKLFF.

The J gene is TRBJ2-2, the V gene TRBV5-4; 10 bases line up with TRBD2. CDR1 is SGHNT and CDR2 is YYREEE in the germline V gene (reference sequence). The CDR3 contains 17 residues. The V gene end was trimmed by 2 bases and the J gene end by 1 base; junction bases not matched to a gene: 5. The CDR3 reads CASSFLLAGLNTGELFF. Here the CDR3 DNA reads TGTGCCAGCAGCTTCCTACTAGCGGGGTTGAACACCGGGGAGCTGTTTTTT.

The CDR3 nucleotides are TGTGCCAGCAGAACTAGCGGGAGAAACAATGAGCAGTTCTTC. This sequence encodes CASRTSGRNNEQFF. The chain joins TRBV6-5 to TRBJ2-1; TRBD2 matches at 11 bases. Trimming at V came to 6 bases and at J to 5 bases, leaving 3 bases not matched to a gene. The germline CDR1 and CDR2 sequences are MNHEY and SVGAGI. The CDR3 is 14 residues long.

The genes are TRBV11-2 and TRBJ2-1; the D gene is possibly TRBD2 (5 bases). V lost 1 base, J lost 9 bases, and 13 bases lay in between. This CDR3 is 14 amino acids long. CDR1 is SGHAT and CDR2 is FQNNGV in the germline V gene. CDR3 nucleotides: TGTGCCAGCAGCTTAGTGGTCATCGCGGGTGAGCAGTTCTTC. Its translation is CASSLVVIAGEQFF.

The chain recombines TRBV29-1 with TRBJ1-2, with TRBD1 matching over 11 bases. V gave up 5 bases and J gave up 2 bases; unmatched junction bases: 10. The V gene's germline CDR1 is SQVTM and CDR2 ANQGSEA. This CDR3 comprises 16 residues. Here the CDR3 reads CSVYVRDRGTNYGYTF. The DNA of the CDR3 is TGCAGCGTTTATGTACGGGACAGGGGGACGAACTATGGCTACACCTTC. The variable domain in full, completed from reference TRBV29-1 and TRBJ1-2, reads SAVISQKPSRDICQRGTSLTIQCQVDSQVTMMFWYRQQPGQSLTLIATANQGSEATYESGFVIDKFPISRPNLTFSTLTVSNMSPEDSSIYLCSVYVRDRGTNYGYTFGSGTRLTVV.

The CDR3 region is CAWGGDSGYSNQPQHF. CDR3 sequence (DNA): TGTGCCTGGGGTGGGGACAGCGGTTATAGCAATCAGCCCCAGCATTTT. The genes are TRBV30 and TRBJ1-5; TRBD1 aligns across 7 bases. This CDR3 contains 16 residues. Germline CDR1 GTSNPN, CDR2 SVGIG (reference sequence). V shed 5 bases and J 0 bases; nucleotides not matched to a gene: 10.

The chain is built from TRBV27 and TRBJ2-2, with D possibly TRBD1 on 5 matching bases. In germline, CDR1 is MNHEY, CDR2 SMNVEV (reference sequence). Trimming stripped 6 bases from V and 2 bases from J, with 7 bases between. The CDR3 covers 13 residues. The CDR3 DNA follows: TGTGCCAGCAGAGGGGCCAACACCGGGGAGCTGTTTTTT. Translation: CASRGANTGELFF.

This chain joins TRBV14 and TRBJ2-2; weak D call: TRBD2 (5 bases). The CDR3 runs to 13 residues. Per germline, CDR1 SGHDN and CDR2 FVKESK. V gave up 3 bases and J gave up 5 bases, with 7 bases separating them. CDR3 nucleotide sequence: TGTGCCAGCAGCCATACTAGGACCGGGGAGCTGTTTTTT. Its protein product is CASSHTRTGELFF.